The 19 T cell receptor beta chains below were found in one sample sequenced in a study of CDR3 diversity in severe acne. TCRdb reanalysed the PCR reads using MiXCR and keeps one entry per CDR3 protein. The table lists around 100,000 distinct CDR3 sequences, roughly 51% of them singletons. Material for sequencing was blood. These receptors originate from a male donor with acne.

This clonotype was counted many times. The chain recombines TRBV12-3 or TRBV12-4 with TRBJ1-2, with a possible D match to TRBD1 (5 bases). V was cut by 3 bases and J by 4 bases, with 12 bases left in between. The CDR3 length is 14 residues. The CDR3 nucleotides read TGTGCCAGCAGTTTGGCCCCCCAGGGCTATGGCTACACCTTC. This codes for CASSLAPQGYGYTF.

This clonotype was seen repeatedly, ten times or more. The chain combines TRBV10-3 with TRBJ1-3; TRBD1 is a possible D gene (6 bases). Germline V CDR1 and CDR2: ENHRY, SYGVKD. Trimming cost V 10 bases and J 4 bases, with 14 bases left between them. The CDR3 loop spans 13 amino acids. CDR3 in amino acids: CATTTGTGNTIYF. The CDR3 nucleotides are TGTGCCACCACCACAGGGACGGGAAACACCATATATTTT.

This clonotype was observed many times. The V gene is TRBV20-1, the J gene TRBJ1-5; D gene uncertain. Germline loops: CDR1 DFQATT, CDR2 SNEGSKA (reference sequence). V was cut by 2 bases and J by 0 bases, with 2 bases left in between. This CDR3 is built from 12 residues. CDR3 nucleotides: TGCAGTGCTAGACTTAGCAATCAGCCCCAGCATTTT. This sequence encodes CSARLSNQPQHF.

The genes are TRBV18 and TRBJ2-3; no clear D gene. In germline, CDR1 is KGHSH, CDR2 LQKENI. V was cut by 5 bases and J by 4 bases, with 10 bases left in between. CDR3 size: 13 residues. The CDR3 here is CASSSLEADTQYF. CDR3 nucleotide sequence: TGTGCCAGCTCATCCCTTGAGGCAGATACGCAGTATTTT.

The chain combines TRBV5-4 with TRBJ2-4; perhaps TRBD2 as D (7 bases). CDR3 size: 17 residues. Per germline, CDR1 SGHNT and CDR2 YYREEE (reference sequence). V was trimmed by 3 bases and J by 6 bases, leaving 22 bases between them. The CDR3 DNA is TGTGCCAGCAGCTCCGGGACCCGGGGTCGGGGGGCAAACATTCAGTACTTC. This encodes CASSSGTRGRGANIQYF. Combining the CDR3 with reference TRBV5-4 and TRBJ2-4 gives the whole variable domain ETGVTQSPTHLIKTRGQQVTLRCSSQSGHNTVSWYQQALGQGPQFIFQYYREEENGRGNFPPRFSGLQFPNYSSELNVNALELDDSALYLCASSSGTRGRGANIQYFGAGTRLSVL.

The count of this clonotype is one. Here the CDR3 reads CASSASPGTGRFQPQHF. The CDR3 DNA sequence: TGTGCCAGCAGTGCCTCACCCGGGACAGGGCGCTTTCAGCCCCAGCATTTT. The gene calls are TRBV25-1 and TRBJ1-5; 9 nucleotides line up with TRBD1. Trimming took 4 bases from V and 6 from J; bases not matched to a gene: 13. This CDR3 comprises 17 residues. Germline CDR1 and CDR2: MGHDK and SYGVNS.

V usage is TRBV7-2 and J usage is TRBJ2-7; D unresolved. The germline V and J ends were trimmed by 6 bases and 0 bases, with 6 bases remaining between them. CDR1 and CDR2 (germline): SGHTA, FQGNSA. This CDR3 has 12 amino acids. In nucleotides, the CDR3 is TGTGCCAGCAGTAGGACCTCCTACGAGCAGTACTTC. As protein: CASSRTSYEQYF.

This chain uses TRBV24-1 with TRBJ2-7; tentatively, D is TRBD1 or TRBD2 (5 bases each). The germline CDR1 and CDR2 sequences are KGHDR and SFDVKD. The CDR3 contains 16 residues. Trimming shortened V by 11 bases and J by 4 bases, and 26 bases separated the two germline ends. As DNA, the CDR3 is TGTGCCAGCAGCCCTACCGGGACCGGGGTGAGTTACGAGCAGTACTTC. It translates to CASSPTGTGVSYEQYF.

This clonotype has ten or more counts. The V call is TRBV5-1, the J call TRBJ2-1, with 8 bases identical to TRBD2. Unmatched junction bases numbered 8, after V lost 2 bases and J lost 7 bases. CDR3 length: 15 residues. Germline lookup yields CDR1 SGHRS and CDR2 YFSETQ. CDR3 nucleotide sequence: TGCGCCAGCAGCTTACGAGCGGGAGATCTGAATGAGCAGTTCTTC. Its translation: CASSLRAGDLNEQFF.

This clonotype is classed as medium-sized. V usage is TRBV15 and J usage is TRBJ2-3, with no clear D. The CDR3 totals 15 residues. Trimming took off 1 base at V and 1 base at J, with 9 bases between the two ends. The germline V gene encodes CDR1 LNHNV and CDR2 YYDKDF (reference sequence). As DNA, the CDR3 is TGTGCCACCAGCAGAGGCCCGGGCCGCACAGATACGCAGTATTTT. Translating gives CATSRGPGRTDTQYF.

The CDR3 here is CASSFVPFPDEQYF. CDR3 in DNA: TGTGCCAGCAGTTTCGTTCCCTTTCCAGACGAGCAGTACTTC. The chain employs TRBV12-3 or TRBV12-4 and TRBJ2-7; D uncertain. The CDR3 spans 14 residues. With 3 bases removed from V and 5 bases from J, the gap between germline ends came to 14 bases.

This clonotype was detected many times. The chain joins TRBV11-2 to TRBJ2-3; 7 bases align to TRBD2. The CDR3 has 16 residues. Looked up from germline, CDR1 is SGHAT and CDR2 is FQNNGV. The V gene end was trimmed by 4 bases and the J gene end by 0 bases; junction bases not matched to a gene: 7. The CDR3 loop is CASSSTSRQSTDTQYF. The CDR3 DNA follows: TGTGCCAGCAGCTCGACTAGCAGACAAAGCACAGATACGCAGTATTTT.

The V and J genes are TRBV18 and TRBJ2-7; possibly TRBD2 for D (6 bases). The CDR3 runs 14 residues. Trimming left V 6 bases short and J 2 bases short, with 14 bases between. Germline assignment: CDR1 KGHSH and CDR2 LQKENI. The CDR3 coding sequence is TGTGCCAGCTCCCGGCCTAGCGCTACCTACGAGCAGTACTTC. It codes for CASSRPSATYEQYF.

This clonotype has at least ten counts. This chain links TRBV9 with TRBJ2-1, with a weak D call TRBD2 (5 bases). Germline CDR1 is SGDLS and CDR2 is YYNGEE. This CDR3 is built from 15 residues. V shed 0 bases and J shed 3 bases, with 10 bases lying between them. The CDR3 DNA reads TGTGCCAGCAGCGTAGGAACGGGGAACTACAATGAGCAGTTCTTC. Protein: CASSVGTGNYNEQFF.

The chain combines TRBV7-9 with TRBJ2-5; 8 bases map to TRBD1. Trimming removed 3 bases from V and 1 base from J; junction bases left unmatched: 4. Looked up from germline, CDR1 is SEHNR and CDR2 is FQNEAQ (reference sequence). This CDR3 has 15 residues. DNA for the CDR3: TGTGCCAGCAGCTTGGGACAGGACCCCCAAGAGACCCAGTACTTC. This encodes CASSLGQDPQETQYF.

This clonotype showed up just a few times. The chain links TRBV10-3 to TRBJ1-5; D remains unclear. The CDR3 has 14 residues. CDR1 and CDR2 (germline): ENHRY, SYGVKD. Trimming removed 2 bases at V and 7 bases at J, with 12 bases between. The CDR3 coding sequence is TGTGCCATCAGTGAGGCGGGGAGCGGGCAGCCCCAGCATTTT. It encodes CAISEAGSGQPQHF.

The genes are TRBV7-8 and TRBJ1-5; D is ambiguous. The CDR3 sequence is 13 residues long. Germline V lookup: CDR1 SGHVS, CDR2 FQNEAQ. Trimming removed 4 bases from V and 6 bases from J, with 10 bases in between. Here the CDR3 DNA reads TGTGCCAGCAGCTCCGGCCCCCTTCAGCCCCAGCATTTT. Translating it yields CASSSGPLQPQHF.

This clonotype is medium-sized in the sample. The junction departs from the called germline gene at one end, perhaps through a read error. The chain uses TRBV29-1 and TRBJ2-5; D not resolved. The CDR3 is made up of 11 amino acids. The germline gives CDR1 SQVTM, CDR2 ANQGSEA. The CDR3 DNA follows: TGCAGCGTTTCCGCCGTCAACAGCCCGGACTTC. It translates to CSVSAVNSPDF.

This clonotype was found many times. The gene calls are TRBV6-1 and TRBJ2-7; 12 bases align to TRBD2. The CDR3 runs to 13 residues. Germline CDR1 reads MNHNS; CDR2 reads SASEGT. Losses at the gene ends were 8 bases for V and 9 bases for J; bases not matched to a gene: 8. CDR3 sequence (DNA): TGTGCCAGCGTGGATGGACTAGCGGGGATGCAGTACTTC. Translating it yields CASVDGLAGMQYF.